A selection of T cell receptor beta chains follows, all from one sample in a study of T cell responses to AZD1222 COVID-19 vaccine. Sequencing was performed with immunoSEQ multiplex PCR; in TCRdb, only in-frame clones are kept and a portion is missing. The sample has some 130,000 clones; under 90% are singletons. This sample comprised peripheral blood, obtained on day 0 of AZD1222 vaccination. The receptors originated from an adult in good health. The CDR3 runs from the conserved cysteine through the conserved F or W. A D gene is named only where the DNA matches it firmly. Some rows have no size entry. The others give once, few or many, or a class for an expanded clone.

abundance: NA
len: 13
j_gene: TRBJ2-5
d_gene: NA
v_gene: TRBV19
CDR3aa: CASSPAGQETQYF
CDR3nt: TGTGCCAGCAGTCCGGCAGGTCAAGAGACCCAGTACTTC

abundance: NA
len: 11
j_gene: TRBJ1-1
d_gene: NA
v_gene: TRBV27
CDR3aa: CASSGGAEAFF
CDR3nt: TGTGCCAGCAGCGGGGGGGCTGAAGCTTTCTTT

abundance: NA
len: 15
j_gene: TRBJ1-1
d_gene: NA
v_gene: TRBV3-1/TRBV3-2
CDR3aa: CASSQEVGGDTEAFF
CDR3nt: TGTGCCAGCAGCCAAGAAGTAGGAGGTGACACTGAAGCTTTCTTT

abundance: NA
len: 16
j_gene: TRBJ2-1
d_gene: TRBD2
v_gene: TRBV4-1
CDR3aa: CASSQPGASGYNEQFF
CDR3nt: TGCGCCAGCAGCCAGCCCGGTGCTAGCGGTTACAATGAGCAGTTCTTC

abundance: few
len: 14
j_gene: TRBJ1-1
d_gene: NA
v_gene: TRBV15
CDR3aa: CATSRSRTATEAFF
CDR3nt: TGTGCCACCAGCAGATCCAGGACCGCTACTGAAGCTTTCTTT

abundance: NA
len: 12
j_gene: TRBJ2-7
d_gene: TRBD1
v_gene: TRBV6-5
CDR3aa: CATQGELYEQYF
CDR3nt: TGTGCCACCCAGGGGGAACTTTACGAGCAGTACTTC

abundance: once
len: 13
j_gene: TRBJ1-6
d_gene: TRBD1
v_gene: TRBV3-1/TRBV3-2
CDR3aa: CASRDRDNSPLHF
CDR3nt: TGTGCCAGCCGGGACAGAGATAATTCACCCCTCCACTTT

abundance: NA
len: 16
j_gene: TRBJ2-2
d_gene: NA
v_gene: TRBV28
CDR3aa: CASSLPGGRNTGELFF
CDR3nt: TGTGCCAGCAGTTTACCCGGGGGGCGGAACACCGGGGAGCTGTTTTTT

abundance: NA
len: 14
j_gene: TRBJ1-5
d_gene: NA
v_gene: TRBV2
CDR3aa: CASSKDGSYQPQHF
CDR3nt: TGTGCCAGCTCGAAGGACGGGTCATATCAGCCCCAGCATTTT

abundance: NA
len: 15
j_gene: TRBJ1-2
d_gene: NA
v_gene: TRBV4-2
CDR3aa: CASSQEASTNYGYTF
CDR3nt: TGTGCCAGCAGCCAAGAGGCCAGCACGAACTATGGCTACACCTTC

abundance: NA
len: 13
j_gene: TRBJ1-2
d_gene: NA
v_gene: TRBV19
CDR3aa: CASAPYRVYGYTF
CDR3nt: TGTGCCAGCGCTCCGTACAGGGTCTATGGCTACACCTTC

abundance: NA
len: 17
j_gene: TRBJ1-2
d_gene: TRBD1
v_gene: TRBV30
CDR3aa: CAWSVKGQGAVGYGYTF
CDR3nt: TGTGCCTGGAGTGTAAAGGGACAGGGGGCGGTTGGTTATGGCTACACCTTC

abundance: NA
len: 13
j_gene: TRBJ1-1
d_gene: NA
v_gene: TRBV5-4
CDR3aa: CASSPTENTEAFF
CDR3nt: TGTGCCAGCAGCCCCACAGAAAACACTGAAGCTTTCTTT

abundance: NA
len: 16
j_gene: TRBJ2-7
d_gene: TRBD1
v_gene: TRBV30
CDR3aa: CAWSVLPGQGAYEQYF
CDR3nt: TGTGCCTGGAGTGTACTACCGGGACAGGGGGCTTACGAGCAGTACTTC

abundance: NA
len: 15
j_gene: TRBJ1-5
d_gene: TRBD1
v_gene: TRBV28
CDR3aa: CASSPPTGGNQPQHF
CDR3nt: TGTGCCAGCAGTCCCCCTACAGGGGGCAATCAGCCCCAGCATTTT

abundance: NA
len: 13
j_gene: TRBJ2-7
d_gene: NA
v_gene: TRBV27
CDR3aa: CASSFSQGFEQYF
CDR3nt: TGTGCCAGCAGTTTTAGCCAGGGGTTCGAGCAGTACTTC

abundance: NA
len: 15
j_gene: TRBJ2-5
d_gene: TRBD1
v_gene: TRBV7-6
CDR3aa: CASTTGQGLFKTQYF
CDR3nt: TGTGCCAGCACCACGGGACAGGGTCTATTCAAGACCCAGTACTTC

abundance: NA
len: 16
j_gene: TRBJ1-1
d_gene: NA
v_gene: TRBV28
CDR3aa: CANQPSGGAERTEAFF
CDR3nt: TGTGCCAACCAACCCAGCGGGGGGGCCGAGCGGACTGAAGCTTTCTTT

abundance: NA
len: 15
j_gene: TRBJ1-4
d_gene: NA
v_gene: TRBV5-1
CDR3aa: CASSLDSATNEKLFF
CDR3nt: TGCGCCAGCAGCTTGGACAGCGCAACTAATGAAAAACTGTTTTTT

abundance: NA
len: 15
j_gene: TRBJ1-6
d_gene: NA
v_gene: TRBV7-9
CDR3aa: CASSWTDRYNSPLHF
CDR3nt: TGTGCCAGCAGCTGGACAGATCGCTATAATTCACCCCTCCACTTT

abundance: NA
len: 17
j_gene: TRBJ1-2
d_gene: TRBD1
v_gene: TRBV5-5
CDR3aa: CASSLRGGVQPPYGYTF
CDR3nt: TGTGCCAGCAGCTTACGAGGGGGCGTCCAACCTCCCTATGGCTACACCTTC

abundance: few
len: 12
j_gene: TRBJ1-3
d_gene: TRBD1
v_gene: TRBV6-5
CDR3aa: CAGGQGGNTIYF
CDR3nt: TGTGCCGGGGGACAGGGGGGAAACACCATATATTTT

abundance: NA
len: 11
j_gene: TRBJ2-7
d_gene: NA
v_gene: TRBV28
CDR3aa: CASSLMAEQYF
CDR3nt: TGTGCCAGCAGTTTGATGGCCGAGCAGTACTTC

abundance: few
len: 17
j_gene: TRBJ2-5
d_gene: NA
v_gene: TRBV9
CDR3aa: CASSVGAIDGGQETQYF
CDR3nt: TGTGCCAGCAGCGTGGGGGCGATTGATGGGGGCCAAGAGACCCAGTACTTC

abundance: NA
len: 12
j_gene: TRBJ1-2
d_gene: NA
v_gene: TRBV11-1
CDR3aa: CASSLDHYGYTF
CDR3nt: TGTGCCAGCAGCTTAGACCACTACGGCTACACCTTC

abundance: NA
len: 13
j_gene: TRBJ2-7
d_gene: NA
v_gene: TRBV27
CDR3aa: CASRRGLNYEQYF
CDR3nt: TGTGCCAGCAGACGAGGGTTAAACTACGAGCAGTACTTC

abundance: NA
len: 17
j_gene: TRBJ1-1
d_gene: TRBD1
v_gene: TRBV2
CDR3aa: CASSDIIVRTGDTEAFF
CDR3nt: TGTGCCAGCAGTGATATAATCGTTAGGACAGGGGATACTGAAGCTTTCTTT

abundance: NA
len: 14
j_gene: TRBJ1-1
d_gene: NA
v_gene: TRBV7-2
CDR3aa: CASSSLGEYTEAFF
CDR3nt: TGTGCCAGCAGCTCGCTGGGGGAATACACTGAAGCTTTCTTT

abundance: NA
len: 15
j_gene: TRBJ1-2
d_gene: TRBD1
v_gene: TRBV7-2
CDR3aa: CASRTTRTGQPGYTF
CDR3nt: TGTGCCAGCAGGACGACTAGGACAGGACAGCCGGGCTACACCTTC

abundance: NA
len: 15
j_gene: TRBJ2-3
d_gene: TRBD2
v_gene: TRBV7-8
CDR3aa: CASSLRGGAGDTQYF
CDR3nt: TGTGCCAGCAGCTTACGCGGGGGGGCCGGAGATACGCAGTATTTT

abundance: NA
len: 15
j_gene: TRBJ2-7
d_gene: NA
v_gene: TRBV13
CDR3aa: CASSLEGGEYYEQYF
CDR3nt: TGTGCCAGCAGCTTAGAGGGTGGGGAATACTACGAGCAGTACTTC

abundance: NA
len: 15
j_gene: TRBJ1-2
d_gene: TRBD1
v_gene: TRBV9
CDR3aa: CASSGGWTGGFGYTF
CDR3nt: TGTGCCAGCAGCGGTGGCTGGACAGGGGGATTTGGCTACACCTTC

abundance: NA
len: 12
j_gene: TRBJ1-1
d_gene: TRBD1
v_gene: TRBV19
CDR3aa: CASSSRDSTAFF
CDR3nt: TGTGCCAGTAGTAGTAGGGACAGTACAGCTTTCTTT

abundance: NA
len: 14
j_gene: TRBJ1-5
d_gene: NA
v_gene: TRBV28
CDR3aa: CASSLSQEGQPQHF
CDR3nt: TGTGCCAGCAGTTTGTCGCAGGAGGGTCAGCCCCAGCATTTT

abundance: once
len: 15
j_gene: TRBJ2-7
d_gene: NA
v_gene: TRBV6-2/TRBV6-3
CDR3aa: CASSYVSRVSYEQYF
CDR3nt: TGTGCCAGCAGTTACGTGTCTAGGGTCTCCTACGAGCAGTACTTC

abundance: NA
len: 15
j_gene: TRBJ1-1
d_gene: NA
v_gene: TRBV4-2
CDR3aa: CASSPGGGWNTEAFF
CDR3nt: TGTGCCAGCAGCCCGGGGGGCGGGTGGAACACTGAAGCTTTCTTT

abundance: NA
len: 15
j_gene: TRBJ2-1
d_gene: NA
v_gene: TRBV27
CDR3aa: CASSLRSWEYNEQFF
CDR3nt: TGTGCCAGCAGTTTAAGGAGCTGGGAATACAATGAGCAGTTCTTC

abundance: NA
len: 13
j_gene: TRBJ2-5
d_gene: NA
v_gene: TRBV5-1
CDR3aa: CASSRDGAETQYF
CDR3nt: TGCGCCAGCAGCCGGGACGGCGCTGAGACCCAGTACTTC

abundance: NA
len: 14
j_gene: TRBJ1-2
d_gene: NA
v_gene: TRBV5-1
CDR3aa: CASSSGDRSRGYTF
CDR3nt: TGCGCCAGCAGCTCAGGAGACAGGTCGCGTGGCTACACCTTC

abundance: NA
len: 15
j_gene: TRBJ1-6
d_gene: TRBD1
v_gene: TRBV6-5
CDR3aa: CASSFTGGSYSPLHF
CDR3nt: TGTGCCAGCAGTTTCACAGGGGGCAGTTATTCACCCCTCCACTTT

abundance: once
len: 14
j_gene: TRBJ2-7
d_gene: TRBD1
v_gene: TRBV19
CDR3aa: CASSAPGQSYEQYF
CDR3nt: TGTGCCAGTAGTGCGCCGGGACAGTCCTACGAGCAGTACTTC

abundance: NA
len: 16
j_gene: TRBJ1-2
d_gene: TRBD1
v_gene: TRBV5-1
CDR3aa: CASSPRGGQGVFGYTF
CDR3nt: TGCGCCAGCAGCCCTCGGGGTGGACAGGGGGTGTTTGGCTACACCTTC

abundance: NA
len: 12
j_gene: TRBJ2-7
d_gene: NA
v_gene: TRBV25-1
CDR3aa: CARRASAYEQYF
CDR3nt: TGTGCCCGACGGGCCAGCGCCTACGAGCAGTACTTC

abundance: NA
len: 17
j_gene: TRBJ1-1
d_gene: NA
v_gene: TRBV10-2
CDR3aa: CASSESGFVTSNTEAFF
CDR3nt: TGCGCCAGCAGTGAGTCGGGTTTTGTGACGTCGAACACTGAAGCTTTCTTT

abundance: NA
len: 15
j_gene: TRBJ1-6
d_gene: NA
v_gene: TRBV4-3
CDR3aa: CASSQELNLNSPLHF
CDR3nt: TGCGCCAGCAGCCAAGAATTAAATTTAAATTCACCCCTCCACTTT

abundance: NA
len: 13
j_gene: TRBJ2-7
d_gene: NA
v_gene: TRBV10-3
CDR3aa: CAISESLINEQYF
CDR3nt: TGTGCCATCAGTGAGTCTTTGATCAACGAGCAGTACTTC

abundance: NA
len: 14
j_gene: TRBJ2-3
d_gene: NA
v_gene: TRBV9
CDR3aa: CASSATGHSDTQYF
CDR3nt: TGTGCCAGCAGCGCGACCGGGCACTCAGATACGCAGTATTTT

abundance: NA
len: 15
j_gene: TRBJ1-3
d_gene: NA
v_gene: TRBV28
CDR3aa: CASSFMTPSGNTIYF
CDR3nt: TGTGCCAGCAGTTTTATGACACCCTCTGGAAACACCATATATTTT

abundance: NA
len: 13
j_gene: TRBJ1-1
d_gene: NA
v_gene: TRBV27
CDR3aa: CAPFGTKGIGAFF
CDR3nt: TGTGCCCCCTTTGGGACAAAAGGTATAGGGGCTTTCTTT

abundance: once
len: 16
j_gene: TRBJ1-5
d_gene: TRBD1
v_gene: TRBV28
CDR3aa: CASAQGNTYSNQPQHF
CDR3nt: TGTGCCAGCGCACAGGGGAATACATATAGCAATCAGCCCCAGCATTTT

abundance: NA
len: 13
j_gene: TRBJ1-2
d_gene: NA
v_gene: TRBV10-3
CDR3aa: CAISESGRWGYTF
CDR3nt: TGTGCCATCAGTGAATCGGGGCGATGGGGCTACACCTTC

abundance: NA
len: 12
j_gene: TRBJ2-2
d_gene: NA
v_gene: TRBV28
CDR3aa: CASSRGTGELFF
CDR3nt: TGTGCCAGCAGTCGTGGGACCGGGGAGCTGTTTTTT

abundance: NA
len: 16
j_gene: TRBJ2-5
d_gene: NA
v_gene: TRBV18
CDR3aa: CASSPWRVPSGETQYF
CDR3nt: TGTGCCAGCTCACCCTGGCGGGTCCCCTCTGGGGAGACCCAGTACTTC

abundance: NA
len: 14
j_gene: TRBJ2-2
d_gene: NA
v_gene: TRBV25-1
CDR3aa: CASTGTPNTGELFF
CDR3nt: TGTGCCAGCACTGGGACACCGAACACCGGGGAGCTGTTTTTT